Listed below are T cell receptor beta chains from one sample, sequenced in a study of siplizumab effects on memory and regulatory T cells. Produced via immunoSEQ multiplex PCR; TCRdb's table is partial and in-frame only. This sample has around 100,000 clones, with about 95% found just once. The specimen sequenced was non-Treg CD4+ T cells sorted from blood. The receptor set was obtained from a human donor in good health. Both conserved end residues are part of each CDR3. D genes are given only for firm matches.

D gene,J gene,V gene,CDR3 protein,CDR3 DNA
.,TRBJ2-3,TRBV11-2,CASSPNPTDTQYF,TGTGCCAGCAGTCCAAATCCCACAGATACGCAGTATTTT
TRBD1,TRBJ2-1,TRBV9,CASSPQGDRGFEQFF,TGTGCCAGCAGCCCCCAGGGGGACAGGGGATTTGAGCAGTTCTTC
.,TRBJ1-5,TRBV4-2,CASSQDAGNQPQHF,TGTGCCAGCAGCCAAGACGCAGGCAATCAGCCCCAGCATTTT
.,TRBJ1-5,TRBV4-1,CASSQDWGRSNQPQHF,TGCGCCAGCAGCCAAGATTGGGGCCGGAGCAATCAGCCCCAGCATTTT
.,TRBJ1-3,TRBV11-2,CASSSQGSNSGNTIYF,TGTGCCAGCAGCTCTCAGGGATCCAACTCTGGAAACACCATATATTTT
.,TRBJ2-2,TRBV9,CASCPRSELGELFF,TGTGCCAGCTGTCCCAGGAGCGAGCTCGGGGAGCTGTTTTTT
.,TRBJ2-7,TRBV30,CAWSVSGGEQYF,TGTGCCTGGAGTGTAAGTGGGGGTGAGCAGTACTTC
TRBD1,TRBJ2-2,TRBV7-9,CASSRTTGYTGELFF,TGTGCCAGCAGCCGTACGACAGGGTACACCGGGGAGCTGTTTTTT
.,TRBJ2-1,TRBV11-3,CASSLMAADNEQFF,TGTGCCAGCAGCTTGATGGCGGCCGACAATGAGCAGTTCTTC
.,TRBJ2-3,TRBV10-3,CASLNTDTQYF,TGTGCCAGCCTTAACACAGATACGCAGTATTTT
.,TRBJ2-7,TRBV27,CASSLSDSTYEQYF,TGTGCCAGCAGTTTATCAGACTCCACCTACGAGCAGTACTTC
.,TRBJ1-4,TRBV27,CASSLLRGAPEKLFF,TGTGCCAGCAGTTTACTTAGGGGGGCTCCTGAAAAACTGTTTTTT